This TCR beta chain was documented in a study of blood T cell repertoires in COVID-19. Study at large: Samples of COVID-19 (acute and convalescent) were obtained from the United States, Italy and Spain.

Per the original methods: Estimation of nucleated cell counts relied on the amplification of reference gene primers. Generated by immunoSEQ multiplex PCR, the TCRdb table keeps only in-frame clones and is missing some. The V and J calls and clone size are taken from that table; D and trimming were inferred from the DNA. Counted here are about 200,000 clones, around nine tenths occurring once; the ten biggest clones make up around 0.84%. V was cut by 3 bases and J by 0 bases, with 3 bases left in between. This CDR3 region has 13 residues. Germline values: CDR1 SGHVS, CDR2 FQNEAQ. The J gene is TRBJ1-3, the V gene TRBV7-8; D remains unclear. Specimen: peripheral blood. The source is a man aged 55 to 70 with COVID-19, enrolled during active disease. CDR3 region: CASSFLSGNTIYF. The CDR3 DNA reads TGTGCCAGCAGCTTCCTCTCTGGAAACACCATATATTTT. The full variable domain, completed using reference TRBV7-8 and TRBJ1-3, is GAGVSQSPRYKVAKRGQDVALRCDPISGHVSLFWYQQALGQGPEFLTYFQNEAQLDKSGLPSDRFFAERPEGSVSTLKIQRTQQEDSAVYLCASSFLSGNTIYFGEGSWLTVV.